One and the same sample provided the 21 T cell receptor beta chains below, sequenced in a study of cytomegalovirus exposure and HLA in healthy donors. PCR amplification relied on 60 Vbeta primers (plus 13 Jbeta primers). The protocol was immunoSEQ multiplex PCR, while the TCRdb copy is restricted to in-frame clones and leaves out a portion. The sample gives about 89,000 clones, under 85% of which show up once; approximately 3% is in the top ten. The sequenced material came from PBMCs. The receptors derive from a man aged 25 to 45 in good health and CMV-seronegative.

The rearrangement links TRBV2 to TRBJ2-7; weak D call: TRBD1 (6 bases). V was cut by 4 bases and J by 1 base, with 14 bases left in between. The CDR3 loop spans 15 amino acids. CDR1 SNHLY and CDR2 FYNNEI come from the germline V gene. This CDR3 reads CASSAGTLLSYEQYF. The DNA for the CDR3 is TGTGCCAGCAGTGCCGGGACACTTCTTTCCTACGAGCAGTACTTC.

The chain couples TRBV9 to TRBJ2-1, with unresolved D. Per germline, CDR1 SGDLS and CDR2 YYNGEE. Trimming cost V 0 bases and J 4 bases, with 5 bases left between them. The CDR3 runs to 13 residues. The CDR3 here is CASSVGRYNEQFF. In DNA form, the CDR3 reads TGTGCCAGCAGCGTAGGCAGATACAATGAGCAGTTCTTC. The full variable domain, with the rest looked up from reference TRBV9 and TRBJ2-1, is DSGVTQTPKHLITATGQRVTLRCSPRSGDLSVYWYQQSLDQGLQFLIQYYNGEERAKGNILERFSAQQFPDLHSELNLSSLELGDSALYFCASSVGRYNEQFFGPGTRLTVL.

The chain links TRBV19 to TRBJ1-2; TRBD1 matches at 9 bases. Germline V gene data show CDR1 as LNHDA and CDR2 as SQIVND (reference sequence). Unmatched junction bases numbered 12, after V lost 5 bases and J lost 5 bases. This CDR3 has 16 residues. The CDR3 sequence is CASSPIVGTGSYGYTF. The CDR3 DNA is TGTGCCAGTAGTCCCATCGTGGGGACAGGGTCGTATGGCTACACCTTC. Variable domain in full (rest from reference TRBV19 and TRBJ1-2): DGGITQSPKYLFRKEGQNVTLSCEQNLNHDAMYWYRQDPGQGLRLIYYSQIVNDFQKGDIAEGYSVSREKKESFPLTVTSAQKNPTAFYLCASSPIVGTGSYGYTFGSGTRLTVV.

The V and J genes are TRBV6-1 and TRBJ2-1; a possible D gene is TRBD2 (5 bases). V lost 1 base, J lost 9 bases, and 19 bases lay in between. Germline V gene data show CDR1 as MNHNS and CDR2 as SASEGT. The CDR3 is 16 amino acids. CDR3 nucleotide sequence: TGTGCCAGCAGTGAAGGAGGGTGGTTTCTTGCGGGTGAGCAGTTCTTC. Amino acids: CASSEGGWFLAGEQFF.

The rearrangement uses TRBV5-4 and TRBJ2-3, with 10 bases lining up with TRBD2. V dropped 4 bases and J dropped 7; count of bases not matched to a gene: 12. Per germline, CDR1 SGHNT and CDR2 YYREEE (reference sequence). CDR3 length equals 16 residues. The CDR3 protein is CASSPRAAGGLNTQYF. CDR3 coding DNA: TGTGCCAGCAGCCCGAGGGCAGCGGGGGGGCTGAATACGCAGTATTTT.

The V call is TRBV30, the J call TRBJ2-3; 9 positions agree with TRBD1. V gave up 2 bases and J gave up 3 bases; unmatched junction bases: 9. The CDR3 covers 16 residues. Germline CDR1 and CDR2: GTSNPN and SVGIG (reference sequence). CDR3 amino acids: CAWSHAGTGRTDTQYF. The CDR3 bases are TGTGCCTGGAGTCATGCCGGGACAGGGAGGACAGATACGCAGTATTTT. The variable domain in full, completed from reference TRBV30 and TRBJ2-3, reads SQTIHQWPATLVQPVGSPLSLECTVEGTSNPNLYWYRQAAGRGLQLLFYSVGIGQISSEVPQNLSASRPQDRQFILSSKKLLLSDSGFYLCAWSHAGTGRTDTQYFGPGTRLTVL.

The V gene is TRBV5-4, the J gene TRBJ2-7; no clear D. Trimming removed 7 bases from V and 0 bases from J, with 11 bases in between. CDR1 SGHNT and CDR2 YYREEE come from the germline V gene (reference sequence). The CDR3 is 13 amino acids. The CDR3 reads CASGLAASYEQYF. Here the CDR3 DNA reads TGTGCCAGCGGTCTGGCGGCCTCCTACGAGCAGTACTTC.

This clone was counted only a few times. V gene TRBV30 combines with J gene TRBJ1-4; 7 nucleotides agree with TRBD1. The CDR3 spans 12 residues. V lost 1 base, J lost 13 bases, and 6 bases stayed unmatched. CDR1 is GTSNPN and CDR2 is SVGIG in the germline V gene (reference sequence). Here the CDR3 DNA reads TGTGCCTGGAGTGATTCTCGGGACAGACTGTTTTTT. Protein: CAWSDSRDRLFF. The full variable domain, rest sourced from reference TRBV30 and TRBJ1-4, is SQTIHQWPATLVQPVGSPLSLECTVEGTSNPNLYWYRQAAGRGLQLLFYSVGIGQISSEVPQNLSASRPQDRQFILSSKKLLLSDSGFYLCAWSDSRDRLFFGSGTQLSVL.

This clone was counted a single time. The gene calls are TRBV2 and TRBJ1-2, with D unresolved. Germline CDR1 SNHLY, CDR2 FYNNEI. The CDR3 sequence is 15 residues long. V gave up 1 base and J gave up 2 bases, with 11 bases separating them. Here the CDR3 reads CASSEGGRENYGYTF. For the CDR3, the DNA is TGTGCCAGCAGTGAAGGGGGTCGGGAGAACTATGGCTACACCTTC.

Remarks on this clone: One end of the junction is discordant with germline, which a read error may explain. V is TRBV6-1 and J is TRBJ1-1; 7 positions match TRBD1. The CDR3 has 15 residues. Per the germline V gene, CDR1 is MNHNS and CDR2 is SASEGT. The CDR3 loop reads CASSEARLSGTVALF. The CDR3 bases are TGTGCCAGCAGTGAAGCGAGATTATCAGGGACAGTAGCTCTCTTT.

A note on this clone: Other nucleotide sequences in the sample specify the same CDR3. The chain employs TRBV29-1 and TRBJ1-1; 10 bases are shared with TRBD1. Germline V gene lookup returns CDR1 SQVTM and CDR2 ANQGSEA. The CDR3 has 13 residues. The ends lost 6 bases at V and 4 bases at J; junction bases unmatched: 5. For the CDR3, the DNA is TGCAGCGTCCTTCGACAGGGGGCCACTGAAGCTTTCTTT. Protein: CSVLRQGATEAFF.

The chain joins TRBV7-9 to TRBJ2-7; D is uncertain. Deletions cut 5 bases from V and 3 bases from J, with 8 bases between. CDR1 and CDR2 from the germline V gene are SEHNR and FQNEAQ (reference sequence). The CDR3 contains 12 residues. The CDR3 reads CASSPGLYEQYF. CDR3 bases: TGTGCCAGCAGCCCAGGCCTCTACGAGCAGTACTTC.

The chain combines TRBV2 with TRBJ2-3, with TRBD1 as a possible D gene (6 bases). Germline V gene lookup returns CDR1 SNHLY and CDR2 FYNNEI. CDR3 length: 15 amino acids. Trimming removed 3 bases from V and 4 bases from J, with 14 bases in between. As DNA, the CDR3 is TGTGCCAGCAGTGATGGGGGCGATGGTGCAGATACGCAGTATTTT. Amino acids: CASSDGGDGADTQYF. The full variable domain, with the rest looked up from reference TRBV2 and TRBJ2-3, is EPEVTQTPSHQVTQMGQEVILRCVPISNHLYFYWYRQILGQKVEFLVSFYNNEISEKSEIFDDQFSVERPDGSNFTLKIRSTKLEDSAMYFCASSDGGDGADTQYFGPGTRLTVL.

The gene calls are TRBV7-3 and TRBJ1-1, with D maybe TRBD1 (6 bases). Looked up from germline, CDR1 is SGHTA and CDR2 is FQGTGA. The CDR3 consists of 14 residues. V was shortened by 2 bases and J by 4 bases, with 11 bases between the two germline ends. CDR3 DNA sequence: TGTGCCAGCAGCTTACTTGTCAGGGGCACTGAAGCTTTCTTT. Translation gives CASSLLVRGTEAFF. The whole variable domain, filled in from reference TRBV7-3 and TRBJ1-1, reads GAGVSQTPSNKVTEKGKYVELRCDPISGHTALYWYRQSLGQGPEFLIYFQGTGAADDSGLPNDRFFAVRPEGSVSTLKIQRTERGDSAVYLCASSLLVRGTEAFFGQGTRLTVV.

The V gene is TRBV11-2, the J gene TRBJ1-4; TRBD1 might be the D (5 bases). Germline V gene data show CDR1 as SGHAT and CDR2 as FQNNGV. The CDR3 spans 14 residues. V gave up 7 bases and J gave up 7 bases, with 16 bases separating them. The CDR3 spells CASTLTGSSEKLFF. The CDR3 nucleotides read TGTGCCAGCACCCTAACAGGCAGTAGTGAAAAACTGTTTTTT.

This chain connects TRBV19 to TRBJ2-7, with 12 bases fitting TRBD1. V shed 10 bases and J 5 bases; nucleotides not matched to a gene: 3. The CDR3 loop spans 12 amino acids. CDR1 is LNHDA and CDR2 is SQIVND in the germline V gene (reference sequence). CDR3 nucleotide sequence: TGTGCCACAGGGACAGGGGGCCACGAGCAGTACTTC. Protein sequence: CATGTGGHEQYF.

The chain joins TRBV5-4 to TRBJ2-1, with no clear D. Trimming took off 2 bases at V and 0 bases at J, with 9 bases between the two ends. This CDR3 comprises 15 residues. Germline V CDR1 and CDR2: SGHNT, YYREEE (reference sequence). The CDR3 spells CASSLIHSSYNEQFF. The CDR3 region has the DNA TGTGCCAGCAGCTTAATTCACAGCTCCTACAATGAGCAGTTCTTC.

This chain uses TRBV9 with TRBJ2-7; a possible D gene is TRBD1 (5 bases). V lost 7 bases, J lost 3 bases, and 8 bases lay in between. The CDR3 is 11 amino acids. Germline CDR1 reads SGDLS; CDR2 reads YYNGEE. As DNA, the CDR3 is TGTGCCAGCTTGCAGGGCTACGAGCAGTACTTC. Residues: CASLQGYEQYF.

This chain uses TRBV5-5 with TRBJ2-1; 9 nucleotides align to TRBD1. V was clipped by 4 bases and J by 11 bases; unmatched bases: 7. Germline lookup yields CDR1 SGHKS and CDR2 YYEKEE (reference sequence). The CDR3 length is 13 residues. CDR3 protein: CASSRTQGAKQFF. DNA for the CDR3: TGTGCCAGCAGCCGTACACAGGGGGCAAAGCAGTTCTTC.

This clone has a handful of counts. The chain employs TRBV6-5 and TRBJ2-1, with D possibly TRBD2 on 5 matching bases. Between the trimmed V and J ends, which lost 6 bases and 4 bases, there was a span of 13 bases. There are 14 residues in the CDR3. CDR1 is MNHEY and CDR2 is SVGAGI in the germline V gene. CDR3 protein: CASSPREPYNEQFF. In DNA form, the CDR3 reads TGTGCCAGCAGCCCAAGGGAGCCGTACAATGAGCAGTTCTTC.

The rearrangement joins TRBV7-2 to TRBJ2-1; D might be TRBD1 (5 bases). This CDR3 has 15 amino acids. Germline V gives CDR1 SGHTA, CDR2 FQGNSA. V lost 0 bases, J lost 1 base, and 7 bases lay in between. The CDR3, as DNA: TGTGCCAGCAGCTTAGCGCAGGGATCCTACAATGAGCAGTTCTTC. It encodes CASSLAQGSYNEQFF.